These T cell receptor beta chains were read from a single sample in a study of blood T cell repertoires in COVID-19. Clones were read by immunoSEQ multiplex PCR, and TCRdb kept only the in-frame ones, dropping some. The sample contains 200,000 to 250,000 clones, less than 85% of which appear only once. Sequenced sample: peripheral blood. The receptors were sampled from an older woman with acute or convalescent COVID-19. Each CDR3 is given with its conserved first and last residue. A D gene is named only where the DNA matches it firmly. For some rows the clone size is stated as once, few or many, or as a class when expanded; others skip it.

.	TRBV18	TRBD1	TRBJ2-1	TGTGCCAGCTCGCCGGACAGGGAACATGAGCAGTTCTTC	CASSPDREHEQFF
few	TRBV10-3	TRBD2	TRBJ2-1	TGTGCCATCTACTCCGGGACTAGCGGTTACAATGAGCAGTTCTTC	CAIYSGTSGYNEQFF
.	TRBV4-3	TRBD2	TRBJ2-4	TGCGCCAGCAGCCAAGTACTAGCGGACATTCAGTACTTC	CASSQVLADIQYF
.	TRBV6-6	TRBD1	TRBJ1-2	TGTGCCAGCACCCCGGGACAGGGCTATGGCTACACCTTC	CASTPGQGYGYTF
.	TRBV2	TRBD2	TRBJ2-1	TGTGCCAGCATAGCCAGCGGGGTTCCAGGTGAGCAGTTCTTC	CASIASGVPGEQFF
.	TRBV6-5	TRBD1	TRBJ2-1	TGTGCCAGCAGCAGAGGACAGGGTTCCTACAATGAGCAGTTCTTC	CASSRGQGSYNEQFF
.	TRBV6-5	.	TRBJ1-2	TGTGCCAGCAGTTACTCCCGGCGGCCGGCGGGGGGCTACACCTTC	CASSYSRRPAGGYTF
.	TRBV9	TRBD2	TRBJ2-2	TGTGCCAGCAGCGTAGTGTCAAGCGGGACTAAAACCGGGGAGCTGTTTTTT	CASSVVSSGTKTGELFF
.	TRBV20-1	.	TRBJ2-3	TGCAGTGCTAGTTGGACTAGCACAGATACGCAGTATTTT	CSASWTSTDTQYF
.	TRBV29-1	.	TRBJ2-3	TGCAGCACCAGGACAGACTCTAGCACAGATACGCAGTATTTT	CSTRTDSSTDTQYF
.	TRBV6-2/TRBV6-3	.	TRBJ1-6	TGTGCCAGCAGTTACCAACAGAATTCACCCCTCCACTTT	CASSYQQNSPLHF
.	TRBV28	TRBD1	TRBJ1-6	TGTGCCAGCAGTCCGTCCGGACAGGGTGCCGTCACCCTCCACTTT	CASSPSGQGAVTLHF
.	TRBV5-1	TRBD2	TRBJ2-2	TGCGCCAGCAGCCCTAGCGGGGGGGCTGGCACCGGGGAGCTGTTTTTT	CASSPSGGAGTGELFF
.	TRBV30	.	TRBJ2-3	TGTGCCTGGGGAGAGACGACGCAGTATTTT	CAWGETTQYF
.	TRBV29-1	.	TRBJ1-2	TGCAGCGTTGGGAAAGGGGATTATGGCTACACCTTC	CSVGKGDYGYTF
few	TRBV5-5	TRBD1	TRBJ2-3	TGTGCCAGCAGCTTGGCAGCGACAGGGATCACAGATACGCAGTATTTT	CASSLAATGITDTQYF
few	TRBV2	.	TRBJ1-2	TGTGCCAGCAGTGAAGGGATGGGGGGAAACTATGGCTACACCTTC	CASSEGMGGNYGYTF
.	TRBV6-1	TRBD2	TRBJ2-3	TGTGCCAGCAGTGAAGCGGCGGCTAGCGGGGGGGCCACTACGCAGTATTTT	CASSEAAASGGATTQYF
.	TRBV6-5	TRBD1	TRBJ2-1	TGTGCCAGCCAGGGCCGGGACAGGGGGTACAATGAGCAGTTCTTC	CASQGRDRGYNEQFF
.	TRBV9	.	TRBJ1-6	TGTGCCAGCAGCGTGGCGGACCGGGAGGGTTCACCCCTCCACTTT	CASSVADREGSPLHF
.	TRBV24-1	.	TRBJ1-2	TGTGCCACCAGTGATTTACGAGGGTTCGGCTACACCTTC	CATSDLRGFGYTF